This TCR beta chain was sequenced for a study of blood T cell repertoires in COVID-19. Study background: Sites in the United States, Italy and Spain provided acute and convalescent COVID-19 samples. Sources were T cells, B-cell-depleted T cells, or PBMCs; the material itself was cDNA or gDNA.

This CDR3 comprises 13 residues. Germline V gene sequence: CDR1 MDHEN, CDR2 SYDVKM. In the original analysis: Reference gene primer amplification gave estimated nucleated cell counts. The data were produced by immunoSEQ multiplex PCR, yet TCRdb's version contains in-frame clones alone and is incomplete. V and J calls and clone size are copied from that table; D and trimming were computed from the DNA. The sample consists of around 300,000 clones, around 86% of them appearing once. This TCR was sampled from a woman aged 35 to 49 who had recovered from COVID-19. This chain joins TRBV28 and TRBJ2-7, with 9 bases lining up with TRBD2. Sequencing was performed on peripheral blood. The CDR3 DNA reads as TGTGGTTCCGGGACTAGCAGCTCCTACGAGCAGTACTTC. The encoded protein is CGSGTSSSYEQYF.